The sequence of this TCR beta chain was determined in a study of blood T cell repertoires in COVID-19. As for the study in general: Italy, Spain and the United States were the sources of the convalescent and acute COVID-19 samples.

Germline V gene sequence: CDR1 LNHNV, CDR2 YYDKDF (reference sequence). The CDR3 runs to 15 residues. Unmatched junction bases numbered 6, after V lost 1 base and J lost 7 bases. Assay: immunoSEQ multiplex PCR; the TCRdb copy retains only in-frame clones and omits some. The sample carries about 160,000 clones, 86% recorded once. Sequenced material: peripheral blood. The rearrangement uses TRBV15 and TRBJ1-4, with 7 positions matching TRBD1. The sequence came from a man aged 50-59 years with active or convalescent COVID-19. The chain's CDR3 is CATSRGGQLREKLFF. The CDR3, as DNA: TGTGCCACCAGCAGAGGGGGACAGCTCCGTGAAAAACTGTTTTTT.